Presented here are 8 T cell receptor beta chains from one specimen sequenced in a study of CD8 T cells in Susac syndrome. Reverse transcription of about 0.5 to 1 ug RNA was carried out with random hexamers. TCRdb re-called the immunoSEQ multiplex PCR reads with MiXCR, one entry per CDR3 protein. The sample has approximately 200,000 distinct CDR3 sequences, around 90% seen once; the top ten hold less than 0.15%. Sequenced material: CD8+ T cells from PBMCs. These receptors were taken from a human donor with multiple sclerosis.

J is TRBJ2-1 and V is TRBV7-2; TRBD1 matches 8 bases. From germline, CDR1 is SGHTA and CDR2 FQGNSA. J gave up 2 bases and V 4 bases, and 4 bases lay outside the gene matches. This CDR3 has 15 amino acids. CDR3 sequence reads: CASSSPTGAYNEQFF. The CDR3 bases are TGTGCCAGCAGCTCGCCGACAGGGGCCTACAATGAGCAGTTCTTC. The whole variable domain, remainder taken from reference TRBV7-2 and TRBJ2-1, is GAGVSQSPSNKVTEKGKDVELRCDPISGHTALYWYRQSLGQGLEFLIYFQGNSAPDKSGLPSDRFSAERTGGSVSTLTIQRTQQEDSAVYLCASSSPTGAYNEQFFGPGTRLTVL.

The chain couples TRBV27 to TRBJ2-3; no definite D call. Germline CDR1 and CDR2: MNHEY and SMNVEV (reference sequence). The ends were cut back, 2 bases at V and 4 bases at J, with 7 bases in the middle. CDR3 length: 13 residues. CDR3 amino acids: CASSLRRADTQYF. CDR3 nucleotides: TGTGCCAGCAGTTTACGGAGAGCAGATACGCAGTATTTT.

This chain connects TRBV5-1 to TRBJ2-3; D may correspond to TRBD1 or TRBD2 (5 bases each). The V and J ends lost 0 bases and 5 bases respectively, with 7 bases between them. The CDR3 is made up of 13 amino acids. The germline gives CDR1 SGHRS, CDR2 YFSETQ. CDR3 loop: CASSLVRGDTQYF. In nucleotides, the CDR3 is TGCGCCAGCAGCTTGGTGAGGGGAGATACGCAGTATTTT.

The genes are TRBV19 and TRBJ2-7; 10 positions agree with TRBD1. V lost 3 bases, J lost 2 bases, and 1 base stayed unmatched. Per germline, CDR1 LNHDA and CDR2 SQIVND (reference sequence). The CDR3 is 14 amino acids. This CDR3 is CASSIGQGAYEQYF. The CDR3 nucleotides are TGTGCCAGTAGTATCGGACAGGGGGCCTACGAGCAGTACTTC.

This clonotype is a singleton in its sample. The gene calls are TRBV7-2 and TRBJ1-4; unclear D gene. V lost 3 bases and J lost 6, with 11 bases in between. Per germline, CDR1 SGHTA and CDR2 FQGNSA. There are 14 residues in the CDR3. CDR3 sequence reads: CASSLWGGDEKLFF. CDR3 coding DNA: TGTGCCAGCAGCTTGTGGGGTGGGGATGAAAAACTGTTTTTT.

Here the CDR3 DNA reads TGTGCCTCCTCTCGGGGGCGGTACGAGCAGTACTTC. Encoded protein: CASSRGRYEQYF. The chain links TRBV11-2 to TRBJ2-7; D possibly matches TRBD1 or TRBD2 (6 bases each). CDR1 SGHAT and CDR2 FQNNGV come from the germline V gene. The CDR3 is made up of 12 amino acids. Trimming took 11 bases from V and 4 from J, leaving 15 bases between them. The whole variable domain, remainder taken from reference TRBV11-2 and TRBJ2-7, is EAGVAQSPRYKIIEKRQSVAFWCNPISGHATLYWYQQILGQGPKLLIQFQNNGVVDDSQLPKDRFSAERLKGVDSTLKIQPAKLEDSAVYLCASSRGRYEQYFGPGTRLTVT.

This clonotype was seen once. The chain combines TRBV4-1 with TRBJ1-1; D is uncertain. The CDR3 has 15 amino acids. CDR1 is MGHRA and CDR2 is YSYEKL in the germline V gene. The germline V and J ends were trimmed by 4 bases and 6 bases, with 18 bases remaining between them. CDR3 residues: CASSPHPFGSPEAFF. Here the CDR3 DNA reads TGCGCCAGCAGCCCTCACCCTTTCGGGAGCCCTGAAGCTTTCTTT.

This clonotype was observed once. The V call is TRBV5-4, the J call TRBJ1-1; D is undetermined. CDR3 size: 14 residues. V was clipped by 10 bases and J by 2 bases, with 18 bases between them. The germline V gene encodes CDR1 SGHNT and CDR2 YYREEE (reference sequence). In DNA, the CDR3 is TGTGCCGCGGGTCGAGCGGACCTAAACACTGAAGCTTTCTTT. Translation: CAAGRADLNTEAFF.